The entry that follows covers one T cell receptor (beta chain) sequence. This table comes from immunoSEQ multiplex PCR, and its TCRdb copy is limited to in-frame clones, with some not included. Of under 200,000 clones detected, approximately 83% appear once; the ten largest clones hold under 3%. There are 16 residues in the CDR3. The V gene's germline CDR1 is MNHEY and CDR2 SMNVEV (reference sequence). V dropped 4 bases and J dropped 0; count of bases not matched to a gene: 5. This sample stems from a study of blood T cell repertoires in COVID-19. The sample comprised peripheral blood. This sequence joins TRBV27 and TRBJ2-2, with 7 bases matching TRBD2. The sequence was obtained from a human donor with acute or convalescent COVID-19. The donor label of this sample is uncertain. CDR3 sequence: CASSSGGGSNTGELFF. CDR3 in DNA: TGTGCCAGCAGTTCTGGGGGGGGTTCGAACACCGGGGAGCTGTTTTTT.